This T cell receptor (beta chain) was recovered during a study of radiotherapy plus CTLA-4 blockade in lung cancer. About the research overall: Across the patients, objective responses occurred in 18%, and disease control in just over 30%. Study-wide points: How blood T cell clones changed early, along with interferon-beta, reportedly forecast response best. Clones derived from tumor TCRs expanded in blood after radiotherapy plus ipilimumab.

Profiled with immunoSEQ multiplex PCR; TCRdb holds only in-frame clones, not every one. This table has tens of thousands of clones, 70% to 80% appearing once. On this clone itself: Antigen: not known.

Alongside CTLA-4 blockade with ipilimumab, patients with chemo-refractory metastatic non-small-cell lung cancer received focal radiation. The sequence was collected from a human donor with non-small cell lung cancer whose response to radiotherapy plus ipilimumab could not be evaluated. The sample in question was peripheral blood, obtained from a patient treated with radiotherapy plus ipilimumab.

CDR3 amino acids: CASSATGGLGNSPLHF. The CDR3, as DNA: TGTGCCAGTAGTGCTACAGGGGGCCTGGGCAATTCACCCCTCCACTTT. This chain joins TRBV19 and TRBJ1-6; TRBD1 aligns across 9 bases. V lost 5 bases to trimming and J lost 7 bases; unmatched junction nucleotides: 9. CDR3 length: 16 amino acids. The germline V gene encodes CDR1 LNHDA and CDR2 SQIVND (reference sequence).